Listed below are T cell receptor delta chains from one sample, sequenced in a study of Vγ9Vδ2 T cells in congenital toxoplasmosis. TCRdb made new clone calls on the reads using CATT. Of 700 to 1,000 delta-chain clones in the sample, 13% were seen once. The sample was gamma-delta T cells from blood. All receptors derive from a child under 10 years old born to a mother with Toxoplasma gondii infection during pregnancy, either congenitally infected or uninfected (not recorded which). Each CDR3 is given with its conserved first and last residue. A D gene is named only where the DNA matches it firmly. The size entry is marked missing in some rows and otherwise reads once, few, many or a size class.

D gene	clone size	V gene	J gene	CDR3 DNA	CDR3 protein
NA	large	TRDV2	TRDJ3	TGTGCCTGTGACACCTGGGGGCTACAAGAGGCCCGACAGATGTTTTTC	CACDTWGLQEARQMFF
TRDD3	medium-sized	TRDV2	TRDJ1	TGTGCCTGTGACAGACGTACTGGGGGATACTTAGTTCACACCGATAAACTCATCTTT	CACDRRTGGYLVHTDKLIF
NA	large	TRDV2	TRDJ3	TGTGCCTGTGACAGTACTGGGAGCTCCTGGGACACCCGACAGATGTTTTTC	CACDSTGSSWDTRQMFF
TRDD3	few	TRDV2	TRDJ1	TGCTCCGTACTGGGGGCTCTGGGCACCGATAAACTCATCTTT	CSVLGALGTDKLIF
NA	large	TRDV2	TRDJ1	TGTGCCTGTGACACCCTCCTACGGGAGGACCCTACCGATAAACTCATCTTT	CACDTLLREDPTDKLIF
TRDD3	large	TRDV2	TRDJ2	TGTGCCTGTGACGTACTGGGGGATACTTTGACAGCACAACTCTTCTTT	CACDVLGDTLTAQLFF
TRDD3	large	TRDV1	TRDJ1	TGTGCTCTTGGGAAAGGCCTTCCACAGTACTGGGGGATACTTAGGGATAAACTCATCTTT	CALGKGLPQYWGILRDKLIF
TRDD3	large	TRDV1	TRDJ1	TGTGCTCTTGGGGATCCCCGCCTTACCAGTCTGGGGGACAGCGATAAACTCATCTTT	CALGDPRLTSLGDSDKLIF
NA	large	TRAV38-2/DV8	TRDJ1	TGTGCTTATAGGAGCGCGGCGAGCGCGGGGTACACCGATAAACTCATCTTT	CAYRSAASAGYTDKLIF
TRDD3	large	TRAV29/DV5	TRDJ1	TGTGCAGCAAGCCTTCCTCACTTGGGGGATCGGATACGGAAACTCATCTTT	CAASLPHLGDRIRKLIF
TRDD3	large	TRDV3	TRDJ1	TGTGCCTACTCTGTACTGGGGGATAAAGATAAACTCATCTTT	CAYSVLGDKDKLIF
TRDD3	hyperexpanded	TRDV2	TRDJ3	TGTGCCTGTGACACCCTGGGGGATACGCCCACCCCGAGCTCCTGGGACACCCGACAGATGTTTTTC	CACDTLGDTPTPSSWDTRQMFF
NA	medium-sized	TRDV1	TRDJ1	TGTGCTCTTGGGGGTTCCAAAACCCGGAGGAGACTCATCTTT	CALGGSKTRRRLIF
NA	medium-sized	TRDV1	TRDJ1	TGTGCTCTTGGGCCCCCAAACACCGATAAACTCATCTTT	CALGPPNTDKLIF
TRDD3	large	TRAV38-2/DV8	TRDJ1	TGTGCTTATAGGAGCGCTACCTTCAGGCTGGGGGACATTCCTAAACTCATCTTT	CAYRSATFRLGDIPKLIF
NA	large	TRDV2	TRDJ1	TGTGCCTGTGACCCGCTATACGGGACCGATAAACTCATCTTT	CACDPLYGTDKLIF
NA	medium-sized	TRDV2	TRDJ3	TGTGCCTGTGACACCGCGGGATCCAGCTCCTGGGACACCCGACAGATGTTTTTC	CACDTAGSSSWDTRQMFF
TRDD3	large	TRDV2	TRDJ3	TGTGCCTGTGACGGGATACGCTCCTGGGACACCCGACAGATGTTTTTC	CACDGIRSWDTRQMFF
NA	large	TRDV2	TRDJ3	TGTGCCTGTGACACCGCGGGGGGAAACTCCTGGGACACCCGACAGATGTTTTTC	CACDTAGGNSWDTRQMFF
TRDD3	large	TRDV1	TRDJ1	TGTGCTCTTGGGGAACGGGTAAGGTATGTGACTGGGGGAGTTACCGATAAACTCATCTTT	CALGERVRYVTGGVTDKLIF
TRDD3	large	TRDV1	TRDJ1	TGTGCTCTTGGGGCCCGCACCCTCCTACGGGGGGATACGAGGGCCAAACTCATCTTT	CALGARTLLRGDTRAKLIF
TRDD3	large	TRDV2	TRDJ3	TGTGCCTGTGACGTACTGGGGGAAAGCTCCTGGGACACCCGACAGATGTTTTTC	CACDVLGESSWDTRQMFF
TRDD3	medium-sized	TRDV2	TRDJ3	TGTGCCTGTGACCCTACTGGGGCCTCCTGGGACACCCGACAGATGTTTTTC	CACDPTGASWDTRQMFF
TRDD3	few	TRDV2	TRDJ1	TGTGCCTGTGACGTACTGGGGGATCCATACACCGATAAACTCATTTTT	CACDVLGDPYTDKLIF
TRDD3	medium-sized	TRDV2	TRDJ2	TGTGCCTGTGACCCCCTGGGGGACGTAGCTTTGACAGCACAACTCTTCTTT	CACDPLGDVALTAQLFF
NA	NA	TRDV3	TRDJ1	TGTGCCACCCATGAGGGATTGGCGACCGGCACCGATAAACTCATCTTT	CATHEGLATGTDKLIF
TRDD3	large	TRDV2	TRDJ2	TGTGCCTGTGACACCGTGGGGGATACAGCACAACTCTTCTTT	CACDTVGDTAQLFF
NA	NA	TRDV1	TRDJ3	TGTGCTCTTGGGGAAATTGGACCGGGGTCGGGTCCGGCTAGCTCCTGGGACACCCGACAGATGTTTTTC	CALGEIGPGSGPASSWDTRQMFF
NA	large	TRDV2	TRDJ1	TGTGCCTGTGACATGGATGGGGGGTACACCGATAAACTCATCTTT	CACDMDGGYTDKLIF
NA	large	TRDV3	TRDJ1	TGTGCCTTTGGCGGAGGAGGGGGGGAGTCCGGTAAACTCATCTTT	CAFGGGGGESGKLIF
NA	large	TRDV1	TRDJ1	TGTGCTCTTGGGGAACTAGCGCCCACGGGGGTTCACACCGATAAACTCATCTTT	CALGELAPTGVHTDKLIF
TRDD3	large	TRDV3	TRDJ1	TGTGCCTTTGTAGTCTCCTACCTCGTACTGGGGGAATCGTACACCGATAAACTCATCTTT	CAFVVSYLVLGESYTDKLIF
TRDD3	large	TRDV2	TRDJ1	TGTGCCTGTGACACCGTGTCGAGTGGAGTGGGGGATAGCACCGATAAACTCATCTTT	CACDTVSSGVGDSTDKLIF
NA	NA	TRDV1	TRDJ1	TGTGCTCTTGGGGACACCGATAAACTCATCTTT	CALGDTDKLIF
TRDD3	large	TRDV2	TRDJ1	TGTGCCTGTGACGTACTGGGGGATCCGTACACCGATAAACTCATCTTT	CACDVLGDPYTDKLIF
NA	large	TRDV1	TRDJ1	TGTGCTCTTGGGGAAGGGGTCAACCTACCGAGTCAACCCCGGTGGTACACCGATAAACTCATCTTT	CALGEGVNLPSQPRWYTDKLIF
TRDD3	medium-sized	TRDV2	TRDJ3	TGTGCCTGTGACACTCTGGGGGTTAATAGCTCCTGGGACACCCGACAGATGTTTTTC	CACDTLGVNSSWDTRQMFF
TRDD3	large	TRDV2	TRDJ3	TGTGCCTGTGACACCGCTGGGGGATACGGGTCCTGGGACACCCGACAGATGTTTTTC	CACDTAGGYGSWDTRQMFF
TRDD3	large	TRDV2	TRDJ2	TGTGCCTGTGACCGACTGGGGGATACGCGGACAGCACAACTCTTCTTT	CACDRLGDTRTAQLFF
NA	large	TRDV2	TRDJ3	TGTGCCTGTGACACCGTAGGGGTCAGCTCCTGGGACACCCGACAGATGTTTTTC	CACDTVGVSSWDTRQMFF
NA	medium-sized	TRDV3	TRDJ1	TGTGCCTTTATCCTTAGTACTGGCGATAAACTCATCTTT	CAFILSTGDKLIF
NA	large	TRDV2	TRDJ1	TGTGCCTGTGACGGTACGCAGTACACCGATAAACTCATCTTT	CACDGTQYTDKLIF
TRDD3	large	TRDV2	TRDJ3	TGTGCCTGTGACACCCTGGGGGATACCAGCTCCTGGGACACCCGACAGATGTTTTTC	CACDTLGDTSSWDTRQMFF